The 18 T cell receptor beta chains reported below all come from one sample, sequenced in a study of breast tumors, draining lymph nodes, adjacent tissues. TCRdb ran MiXCR on the multiplex PCR reads and lists one entry per CDR3 protein. The repertoire has about 180,000 distinct CDR3 sequences, 25% to 40% of them found once; the top ten carry around 4%. Axillary draining lymph nodes of breast cancer patients supplied the node samples. Sequencing input: axillary lymph node tissue. The receptors originated from a female donor with breast cancer. Some clones in this sample may be carry-over from other donors' samples.

This clonotype was detected many times. The chain is built from TRBV2 and TRBJ2-5; 8 bases align to TRBD1. V lost 5 bases, J lost 6 bases, and 8 bases stayed unmatched. Germline CDR1 reads SNHLY; CDR2 reads FYNNEI. The CDR3 length is 14 residues. CDR3: CASSFDRGQKTQYF. In DNA form, the CDR3 reads TGTGCCAGCAGTTTCGACAGGGGACAAAAGACCCAGTACTTC.

This clonotype was recorded many times. This sequence joins TRBV20-1 and TRBJ1-2; TRBD1 matches 10 bases. The CDR3 runs 16 residues. Germline CDR1 reads DFQATT; CDR2 reads SNEGSKA (reference sequence). V was pared by 5 bases and J by 8 bases, with 17 bases of the junction left unmatched. The CDR3 DNA reads TGCAGTGCTCTGTTTGTTGACCGGGACAGGGGCTCCGGCTACACCTTC. Its translation is CSALFVDRDRGSGYTF.

This rearrangement joins TRBV12-5 to TRBJ1-2; D is unclear. This CDR3 comprises 14 residues. V dropped 1 base and J dropped 5 bases, with 11 bases sitting between them. From germline, CDR1 is LGHNT and CDR2 FRNRAP. CDR3 DNA: TGTGCTAGTGGTTTGGGGCAGAAGAGTTATGGCTACACCTTC. This codes for CASGLGQKSYGYTF.

This clonotype was seen many times. This chain uses TRBV4-2 with TRBJ2-3; 13 bases line up with TRBD2. The CDR3 consists of 17 residues. From germline, CDR1 is LGHNA and CDR2 YNFKEQ. Trimming removed 3 bases from V and 2 bases from J; junction bases left unmatched: 5. CDR3 amino acids: CASSQRGTSGTTDTQYF. Here the CDR3 DNA reads TGTGCCAGCAGCCAGAGGGGGACTAGCGGGACCACAGATACGCAGTATTTT.

This clonotype has ten or more counts. The chain carries TRBV9 and TRBJ2-5, with 7 nucleotides matching TRBD2. The CDR3 runs to 16 residues. V was pared by 0 bases and J by 4 bases, with 9 bases of the junction left unmatched. The V gene's germline CDR1 is SGDLS and CDR2 YYNGEE. As DNA, the CDR3 is TGTGCCAGCAGCGTAGGATTGCGGGAGAGGGGAGAGACCCAGTACTTC. This gives the protein CASSVGLRERGETQYF.

With respect to this clonotype: The junction departs from the called germline gene at one end, perhaps through a read error. The V call is TRBV9, the J call TRBJ2-1; no reliable D call. CDR1 and CDR2 (germline): SGDLS, YYNGEE. This CDR3 spans 14 amino acids. The CDR3 DNA reads as TGTGCCAGCAGCGTACCCGAGTACAACAATGAGCAGTCCTTC. Translation: CASSVPEYNNEQSF.

This clonotype was counted at least ten times. This chain connects TRBV9 to TRBJ2-3; D assignment may be TRBD1 or TRBD2 (7 bases each). The V end was cut by 5 bases, the J end by 4 bases, with 17 bases between. The germline CDR1 and CDR2 sequences are SGDLS and YYNGEE. The CDR3 has 15 amino acids. Here the CDR3 reads CASSGQGGVPDTQYF. The CDR3 coding sequence is TGTGCCAGCAGTGGGCAGGGGGGGGTACCAGATACGCAGTATTTT.

This clonotype was observed at least ten times. Compared with germline, one end of the junction differs, possibly owing to a read error. The rearrangement links TRBV20-1 to TRBJ2-1; 9 bases map to TRBD2. Germline assignment: CDR1 DFQATT and CDR2 SNEGSKA (reference sequence). This CDR3 is built from 12 residues. The CDR3 loop reads CSARFRAGGRSF. Written as DNA, the CDR3 is TGCAGTGCTAGATTTAGAGCGGGAGGAAGGTCCTTC.

This clonotype was detected many times. This sequence joins TRBV6-6 and TRBJ1-2; 11 bases agree with TRBD1. Germline CDR1 and CDR2: MNHNY and SVGAGI (reference sequence). The CDR3 is made up of 16 amino acids. The J segment lost 2 bases and the V segment lost 5 bases, leaving 7 bases of the junction unmatched. The CDR3 reads CASSHPGQGANYGYTF. The CDR3, as DNA: TGTGCCAGCAGTCACCCCGGACAGGGGGCGAACTATGGCTACACCTTC.

The count of this clonotype is one. This chain uses TRBV11-2 with TRBJ2-4, with TRBD2 matching 8 bases. Unmatched junction bases numbered 3, after V lost 1 base and J lost 4 bases. CDR1 and CDR2 (germline): SGHAT, FQNNGV. The CDR3 extends over 15 amino acids. CDR3 nucleotide sequence: TGTGCCAGCAGCTTAGTGGGACTAGGGAAAAACATTCAGTACTTC. Translation gives CASSLVGLGKNIQYF. The complete variable domain, with remaining parts taken from reference TRBV11-2 and TRBJ2-4, reads EAGVAQSPRYKIIEKRQSVAFWCNPISGHATLYWYQQILGQGPKLLIQFQNNGVVDDSQLPKDRFSAERLKGVDSTLKIQPAKLEDSAVYLCASSLVGLGKNIQYFGAGTRLSVL.

This clonotype was seen at least ten times. This chain joins TRBV7-8 and TRBJ2-5, with TRBD2 identical over 13 bases. This CDR3 contains 17 residues. Germline loops: CDR1 SGHVS, CDR2 FQNEAQ. J gave up 1 base and V 2 bases, and 4 bases lay outside the gene matches. The CDR3 here is CASSLRTSGGIQETQYF. The CDR3, as DNA: TGTGCCAGCAGCTTAAGGACTAGCGGGGGAATCCAAGAGACCCAGTACTTC.

Worth noting for this clonotype: The junction and the germline gene differ at one end; a read error may be behind it. The chain carries TRBV10-3 and TRBJ2-5, with 7 bases lining up with TRBD1. This CDR3 contains 14 residues. Germline V gene sequence: CDR1 ENHRY, CDR2 SYGVKD. CDR3 protein: CTINLLGDSDEQYF. DNA of the CDR3: TGTACCATCAACTTACTAGGGGACAGTGATGAGCAGTACTTC.

The V and J genes are TRBV6-2 or TRBV6-3 and TRBJ2-1; D remains ambiguous. V lost 6 bases to trimming and J lost 9 bases, with 12 bases between them. Germline V gene data show CDR1 as MNHEY and CDR2 as SVGEGT. The CDR3 contains 12 residues. CDR3 amino acids: CASRAQGREQFF. CDR3 in DNA: TGTGCCAGCAGAGCGCAAGGGCGTGAGCAGTTCTTC.

This clonotype was seen ten or more times. The chain has TRBV9 and TRBJ1-5; D may be TRBD1 (5 bases). Germline lookup yields CDR1 SGDLS and CDR2 YYNGEE. This CDR3 spans 16 amino acids. Trimming took off 4 bases at V and 2 bases at J, with 16 bases between the two ends. CDR3 amino acids: CASSPGGGTGNQPQHF. The CDR3 DNA is TGTGCCAGCAGCCCCGGGGGGGGGACTGGCAATCAGCCCCAGCATTTT.

This clonotype was seen repeatedly, ten times or more. The V call is TRBV30, the J call TRBJ1-2; D might be TRBD1 (6 bases). The CDR3 sequence is 15 residues long. Trimming cost V 6 bases and J 0 bases, with 17 bases left between them. Germline V lookup: CDR1 GTSNPN, CDR2 SVGIG (reference sequence). The CDR3 loop reads CACFFRDNTNYGYTF. The DNA for the CDR3 is TGTGCCTGTTTTTTCCGGGACAATACTAACTATGGCTACACCTTC.

Many counts were recorded for this clonotype. The junction departs from germline at one end; a sequencing error may be responsible. CDR3 sequence: CASSFGGAQETQYF. In DNA form, the CDR3 reads TGTGCTAGCAGCTTTGGAGGGGCTCAAGAGACCCAGTACTTC. This chain links TRBV7-7 with TRBJ2-5, with D possibly TRBD2 on 6 matching bases. Looked up from germline, CDR1 is SSHAT and CDR2 is FNYEAQ (reference sequence). This CDR3 is built from 14 residues.

This clonotype came up many times. The gene calls are TRBV5-8 and TRBJ2-1; D is unclear. V was trimmed by 5 bases and J by 2 bases, leaving 14 bases between them. Per the germline V gene, CDR1 is SGHTS and CDR2 is YDEGEE. CDR3 length: 15 amino acids. CDR3 amino acids: CASSIGLIAYNEQFF. The DNA for the CDR3 is TGTGCCAGCAGTATAGGGTTGATCGCCTACAATGAGCAGTTCTTC.

This clonotype was picked up a small number of times. This chain connects TRBV7-8 to TRBJ2-1; D is ambiguous. There are 14 residues in the CDR3. From germline, CDR1 is SGHVS and CDR2 FQNEAQ. The V gene lost 7 bases and the J gene lost 12 bases, with 22 bases spanning the gap. CDR3 DNA sequence: TGTGCCAGCAATTCGGCAATCGACACAGATACGCAGTTCTTC. Protein product: CASNSAIDTDTQFF. The whole variable domain, remainder taken from reference TRBV7-8 and TRBJ2-1, is GAGVSQSPRYKVAKRGQDVALRCDPISGHVSLFWYQQALGQGPEFLTYFQNEAQLDKSGLPSDRFFAERPEGSVSTLKIQRTQQEDSAVYLCASNSAIDTDTQFFGPGTRLTVL.